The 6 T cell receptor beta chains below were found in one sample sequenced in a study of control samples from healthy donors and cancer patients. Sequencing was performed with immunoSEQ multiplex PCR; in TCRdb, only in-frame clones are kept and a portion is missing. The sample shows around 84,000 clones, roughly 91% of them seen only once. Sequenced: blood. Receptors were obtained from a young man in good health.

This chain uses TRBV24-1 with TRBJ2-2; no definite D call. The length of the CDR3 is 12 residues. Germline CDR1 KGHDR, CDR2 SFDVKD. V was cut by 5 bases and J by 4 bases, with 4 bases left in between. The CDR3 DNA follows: TGTGCCACCAGTGGCGGCACCGGGGAGCTGTTTTTT. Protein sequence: CATSGGTGELFF.

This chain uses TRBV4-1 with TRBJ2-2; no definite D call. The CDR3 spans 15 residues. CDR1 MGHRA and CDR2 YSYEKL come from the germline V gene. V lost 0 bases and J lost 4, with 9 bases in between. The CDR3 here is CASSQESRTTGELFF. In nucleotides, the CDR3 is TGCGCCAGCAGCCAAGAGTCCAGGACCACCGGGGAGCTGTTTTTT.

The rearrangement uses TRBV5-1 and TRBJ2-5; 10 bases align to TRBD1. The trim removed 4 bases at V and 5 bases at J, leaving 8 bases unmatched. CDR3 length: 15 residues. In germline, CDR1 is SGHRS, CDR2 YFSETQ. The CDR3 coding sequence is TGCGCCAGCAGCCAAGACAGGGGGCAGGGGGAGACCCAGTACTTC. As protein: CASSQDRGQGETQYF.

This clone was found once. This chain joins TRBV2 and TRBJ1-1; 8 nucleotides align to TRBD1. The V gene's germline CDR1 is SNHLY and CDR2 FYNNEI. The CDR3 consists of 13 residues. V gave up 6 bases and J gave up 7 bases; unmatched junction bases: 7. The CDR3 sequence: CASSNGQGGEAFF. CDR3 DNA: TGTGCCAGCAGCAATGGACAGGGTGGTGAAGCTTTCTTT.

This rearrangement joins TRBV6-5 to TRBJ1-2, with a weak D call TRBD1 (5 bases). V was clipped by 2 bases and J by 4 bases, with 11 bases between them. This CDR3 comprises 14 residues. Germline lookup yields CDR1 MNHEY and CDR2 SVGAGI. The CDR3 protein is CASSYSRGIYGYTF. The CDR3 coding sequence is TGTGCCAGCAGTTACAGCCGGGGCATCTATGGCTACACCTTC.

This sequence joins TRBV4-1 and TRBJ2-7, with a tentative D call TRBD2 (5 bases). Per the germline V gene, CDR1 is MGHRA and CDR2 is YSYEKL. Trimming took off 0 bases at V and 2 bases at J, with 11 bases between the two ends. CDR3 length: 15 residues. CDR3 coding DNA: TGCGCCAGCAGCCAAGAACGCGGGTTCGCCTACGAGCAGTACTTC. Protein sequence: CASSQERGFAYEQYF.